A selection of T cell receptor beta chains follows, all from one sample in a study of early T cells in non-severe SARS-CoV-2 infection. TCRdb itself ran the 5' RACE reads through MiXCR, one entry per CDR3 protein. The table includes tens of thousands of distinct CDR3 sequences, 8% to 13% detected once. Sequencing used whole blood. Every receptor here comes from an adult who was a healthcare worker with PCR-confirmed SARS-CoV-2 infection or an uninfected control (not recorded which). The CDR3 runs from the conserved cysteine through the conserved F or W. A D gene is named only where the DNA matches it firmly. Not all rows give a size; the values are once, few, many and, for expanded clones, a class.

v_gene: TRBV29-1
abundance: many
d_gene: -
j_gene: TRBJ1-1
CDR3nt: TGCAGCGTTGGAATGGGACCTTCTGAAGCTTTCTTT
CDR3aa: CSVGMGPSEAFF

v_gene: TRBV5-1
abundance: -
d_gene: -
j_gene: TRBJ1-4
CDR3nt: TGCGCCAGCAGGCCTGCAACTAATGAAAAACTGTTTTTT
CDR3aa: CASRPATNEKLFF

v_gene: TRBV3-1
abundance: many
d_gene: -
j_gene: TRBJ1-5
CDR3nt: TGTGCCAGCAGCCAAGAAACCAGCTCGGGGCCCCAGCATTTT
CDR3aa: CASSQETSSGPQHF

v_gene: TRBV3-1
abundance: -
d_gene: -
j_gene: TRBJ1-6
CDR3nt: TGTGCCAGCAGCCAAGAACGGCAATCACCCCTCCACTTT
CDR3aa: CASSQERQSPLHF

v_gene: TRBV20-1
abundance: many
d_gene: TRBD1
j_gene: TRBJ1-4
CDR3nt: TGCAGTGCTAGCCCTAGTCCGGGACAGGGGTCGGCTAATGAAAAACTGTTTTTT
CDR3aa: CSASPSPGQGSANEKLFF

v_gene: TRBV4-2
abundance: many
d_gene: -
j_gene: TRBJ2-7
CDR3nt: TGTGCCAGCAGCCAAGATGGGCGGGGTTTGTACTACGAGCAGTACTTC
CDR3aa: CASSQDGRGLYYEQYF

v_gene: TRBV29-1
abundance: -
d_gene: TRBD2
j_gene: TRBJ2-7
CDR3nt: TGCAGCGTTGTCGGGGGGACTTCCTACGAGCAGTACTTC
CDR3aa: CSVVGGTSYEQYF

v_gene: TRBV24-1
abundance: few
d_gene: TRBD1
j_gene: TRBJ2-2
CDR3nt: TGTGCCACCAGTGATACACGGACAGGGGAGCACACCGGGGAGCTGTTTTTT
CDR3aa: CATSDTRTGEHTGELFF

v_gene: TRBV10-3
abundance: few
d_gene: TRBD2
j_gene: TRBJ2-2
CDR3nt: TGTGCCACCCTAATGTTAGCGGGGGAGAACACCGGGGAGCTGTTTTTT
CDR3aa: CATLMLAGENTGELFF

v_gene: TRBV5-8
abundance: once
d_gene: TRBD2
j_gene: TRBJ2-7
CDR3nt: TGTGCCAGCAGCTTGGTTAAACTAGCGGGAGTGTTTTACGAGCAGTACTTC
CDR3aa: CASSLVKLAGVFYEQYF

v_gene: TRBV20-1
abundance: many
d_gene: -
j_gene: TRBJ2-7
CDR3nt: TGCAGTGCTAATCTAGGCGGGCTCGAGCAGTACTTC
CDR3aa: CSANLGGLEQYF

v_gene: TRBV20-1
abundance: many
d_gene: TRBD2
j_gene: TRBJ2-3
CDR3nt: TGCAGTGCTGAGGGGACTAGAAAAGATACGCAGTATTTT
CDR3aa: CSAEGTRKDTQYF

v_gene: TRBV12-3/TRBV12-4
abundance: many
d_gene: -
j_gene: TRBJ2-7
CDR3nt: TGTGCCAGCACGTACAGGGTTGGGTACGAGCAGTACTTC
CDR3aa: CASTYRVGYEQYF

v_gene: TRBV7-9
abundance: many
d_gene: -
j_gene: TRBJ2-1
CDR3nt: TGTGCCAGCAGCTTGAAGACTAGACGCTCCTACAATGAGCAGTTCTTC
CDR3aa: CASSLKTRRSYNEQFF

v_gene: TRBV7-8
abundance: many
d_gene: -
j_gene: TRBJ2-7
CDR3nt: TGTGCCAGCAGCTTAGCGACAGGAGAGTCCTACGAGCAGTACTTC
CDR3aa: CASSLATGESYEQYF

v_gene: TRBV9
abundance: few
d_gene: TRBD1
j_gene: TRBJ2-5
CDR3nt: TGTGCCAGCAGCGTTGAGGGGGCATATTTCCAAGAGACCCAGTACTTC
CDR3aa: CASSVEGAYFQETQYF

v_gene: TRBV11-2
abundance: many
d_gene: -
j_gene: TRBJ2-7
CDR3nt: TGTGCCAGCAGACCTCTGCCCGCACCGGTTAAGTACGAGCAGTACTTC
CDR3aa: CASRPLPAPVKYEQYF

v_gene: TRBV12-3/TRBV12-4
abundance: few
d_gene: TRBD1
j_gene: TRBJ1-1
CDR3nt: TGTGCCAGCAGTTTCGGACAGGGTAAGGCTGAAGCTTTCTTT
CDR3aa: CASSFGQGKAEAFF

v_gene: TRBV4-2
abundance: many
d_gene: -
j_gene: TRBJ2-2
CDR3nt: TGTGCCAGCAGCCAAGGACTGGGGGACACCGGGGAGCTGTTTTTT
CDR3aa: CASSQGLGDTGELFF

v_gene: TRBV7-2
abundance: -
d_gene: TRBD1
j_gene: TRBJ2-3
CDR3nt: TGTGCCAGCAGCTTAGTTCGACAGGGCCGGAATACAGATACGCAGTATTTT
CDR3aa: CASSLVRQGRNTDTQYF

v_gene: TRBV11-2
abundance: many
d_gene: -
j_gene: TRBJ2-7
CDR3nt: TGTGCCAGCAGCTTAGCCGTATCCGGGGACGAGCAGTACTTC
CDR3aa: CASSLAVSGDEQYF

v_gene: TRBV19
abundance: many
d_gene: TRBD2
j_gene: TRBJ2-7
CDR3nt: TGTGCCAGTACCATCAAACTAGCGGGCGCCTACGAGCAGTACTTC
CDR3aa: CASTIKLAGAYEQYF

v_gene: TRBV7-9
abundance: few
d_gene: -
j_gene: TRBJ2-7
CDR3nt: TGTGCCAGCAGCTTAGGCGAGGGTTACGAGCAGTACTTC
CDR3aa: CASSLGEGYEQYF

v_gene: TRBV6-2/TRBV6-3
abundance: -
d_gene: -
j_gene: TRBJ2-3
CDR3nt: TGTGCCAGCAGTTCCAGAACAGGACCCCTCACAGATACGCAGTATTTT
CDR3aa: CASSSRTGPLTDTQYF

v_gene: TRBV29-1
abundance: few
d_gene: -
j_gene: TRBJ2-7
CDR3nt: TGCAGCGTTAGGGAGAACTACGAGCAGTACTTC
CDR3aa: CSVRENYEQYF

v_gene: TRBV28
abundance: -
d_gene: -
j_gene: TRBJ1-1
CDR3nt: TGTGCCAGTCCCCGGCCCCTGGTGGCTGAAGCTTTCTTT
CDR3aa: CASPRPLVAEAFF

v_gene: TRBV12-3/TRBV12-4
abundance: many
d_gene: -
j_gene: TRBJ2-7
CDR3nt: TGTGCCAGCAGACCCGCACAGGCCACCTACGAGCAGTACTTC
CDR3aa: CASRPAQATYEQYF

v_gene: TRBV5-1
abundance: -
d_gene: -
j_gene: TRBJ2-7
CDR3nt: TGCGCCAGCAGCTCTGGACTCGGCTACGAGCAGTACTTC
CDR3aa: CASSSGLGYEQYF

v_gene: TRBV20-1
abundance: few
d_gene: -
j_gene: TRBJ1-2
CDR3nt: TGCAGTGCAATGGACGAGACCAACTATGGCTACACCTTC
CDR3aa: CSAMDETNYGYTF

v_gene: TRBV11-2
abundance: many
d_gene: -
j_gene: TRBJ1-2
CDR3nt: TGTGCCAGCAGCTTGGGGTTGGCTAACTATGGCTACACCTTC
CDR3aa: CASSLGLANYGYTF

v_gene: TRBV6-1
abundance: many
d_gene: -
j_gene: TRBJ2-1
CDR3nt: TGTGCCAGCAGTGGGGGTATTGGCAGGGATGAGCAGTTCTTC
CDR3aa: CASSGGIGRDEQFF

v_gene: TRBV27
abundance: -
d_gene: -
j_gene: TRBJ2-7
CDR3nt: TGTGCCAGCAGTTTTCTAGGGACGGAGGACGAGCAGTACTTC
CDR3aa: CASSFLGTEDEQYF

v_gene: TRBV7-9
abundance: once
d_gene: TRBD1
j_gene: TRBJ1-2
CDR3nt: TGTGCCAGCAGCAGTTGGGACAGGGATATCTATGGCTACACCTTC
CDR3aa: CASSSWDRDIYGYTF

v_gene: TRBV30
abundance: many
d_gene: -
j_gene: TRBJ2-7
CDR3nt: TGTGCCTGGAGTGAGGGGGTGGGCCGACTGTACTACGAGCAGTACTTC
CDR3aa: CAWSEGVGRLYYEQYF

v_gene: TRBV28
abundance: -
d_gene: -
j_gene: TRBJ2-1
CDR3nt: TGTGCCAGCAGTTTACGGACCGCTGGCGGGTATGAGCAGTTCTTC
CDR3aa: CASSLRTAGGYEQFF

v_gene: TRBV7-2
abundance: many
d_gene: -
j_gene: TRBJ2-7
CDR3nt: TGTGCCAGCAAAGGTGTAGCGGCAGCTTCCTACGAGCAGTACTTC
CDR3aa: CASKGVAAASYEQYF

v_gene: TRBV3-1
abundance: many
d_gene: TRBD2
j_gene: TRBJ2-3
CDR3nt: TGTGCCAGCAGCCATCGGACTAGCGGCACAGATACGCAGTATTTT
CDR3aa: CASSHRTSGTDTQYF

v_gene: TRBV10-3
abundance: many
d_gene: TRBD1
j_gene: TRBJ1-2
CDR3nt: TGTGCCATCTCTCCGGGACAGGGGACTAACTATGGCTACACCTTC
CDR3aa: CAISPGQGTNYGYTF

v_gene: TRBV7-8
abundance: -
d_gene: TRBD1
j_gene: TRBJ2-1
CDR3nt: TGTGCCAGCAGCTTAGCAGGGACAGGTTACTACAATGAGCAGTTCTTC
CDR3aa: CASSLAGTGYYNEQFF